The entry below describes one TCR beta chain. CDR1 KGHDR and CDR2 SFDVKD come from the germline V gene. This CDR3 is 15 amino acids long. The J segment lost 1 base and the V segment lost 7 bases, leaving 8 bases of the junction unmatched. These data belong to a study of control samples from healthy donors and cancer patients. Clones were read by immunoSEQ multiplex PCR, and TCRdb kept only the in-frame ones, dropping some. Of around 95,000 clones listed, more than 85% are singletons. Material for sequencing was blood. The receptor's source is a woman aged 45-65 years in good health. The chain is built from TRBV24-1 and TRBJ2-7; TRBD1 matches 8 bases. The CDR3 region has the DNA TGTGCCACCAGGTCGGCAGGGGGCGTATCCTACGAGCAGTACGTC. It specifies CATRSAGGVSYEQYV.